The clone carrying this T cell receptor (beta chain) was observed a few times. Its antigen is unidentified. Sequenced patients had shown CD8+CD57+ cell expansion by flow cytometry. The patients, all of them, had severe acquired aplastic anemia. This sample was included in a study of CD8+CD57+ T cells in acquired aplastic anemia. V lost 5 bases and J lost 3; bases outside the gene matches: 6. CDR1 SEHNR and CDR2 FQNEAQ come from the germline V gene (reference sequence). This CDR3 has 14 amino acids. Genomic DNA templated the TCR beta VDJ and CDR3 profiling. From the reads, TCRdb called clonotypes with MiXCR, one entry per CDR3 protein. The sample has about 160,000 distinct CDR3 sequences; about two thirds are singletons. Broader study findings: Patients and controls shared 25 to 35 CD8+ CDR3 sequences, highly expressed in patients.

The chain recombines TRBV7-9 with TRBJ1-1; 7 bases are a match to TRBD1. Sequenced sample: sorted CD4+, CD8+, or CD8+CD57+ T cells (not recorded which) from PBMCs. The sequence was obtained from a human donor with aplastic anemia. Here the CDR3 DNA reads TGTGCCAGCAGCAGAACAGGGGCTCACACTGAAGCTTTCTTT. Protein sequence: CASSRTGAHTEAFF.